This T cell receptor beta chain was sequenced for a study of T cells in localized non-small cell lung cancer. Regarding the study as a whole: Sequence data derive from only one tumor region, so heterogeneity remains possible. Uninvolved nearby lung showed the greatest T cell clonality, exceeding that found in tumor. Among the top 100 tumor clones, a median 57 appeared in adjacent lung.

TCRdb keeps only in-frame clones here, not all; method: immunoSEQ multiplex PCR. Of some 51,000 clones listed, 86% are singletons. Germline CDR1 is SGDLS and CDR2 is YYNGEE. Trimming took off 5 bases at V and 6 bases at J, with 18 bases between the two ends. The CDR3 totals 15 residues. This clone was observed a few times. The target antigen is unknown. The sequencing used peripheral blood, collected before any cancer treatment. This sequence was found in a woman aged 35 to 69 with stage I lung adenocarcinoma. The chain employs TRBV9 and TRBJ2-1; TRBD2 might be the D (6 bases). CDR3 coding DNA: TGTGCCAGCAGTCCCGGGACTTTAGGGTTCAATGAGCAGTTCTTC. Residues: CASSPGTLGFNEQFF. The full variable domain, its missing parts supplied by reference TRBV9 and TRBJ2-1, is DSGVTQTPKHLITATGQRVTLRCSPRSGDLSVYWYQQSLDQGLQFLIQYYNGEERAKGNILERFSAQQFPDLHSELNLSSLELGDSALYFCASSPGTLGFNEQFFGPGTRLTVL.